The entry below describes one TCR beta chain. Its antigen is not known. V shed 8 bases and J 3 bases; nucleotides not matched to a gene: 10. The CDR3 sequence is 15 residues long. Germline CDR1 SGHTS, CDR2 YDEGEE. With 60 Vbeta and 13 Jbeta primers, the PCR was carried out. Generated by immunoSEQ multiplex PCR, the TCRdb table keeps only in-frame clones and is missing some. The sample data list approximately 110,000 clones. This specimen comes from a study of cytomegalovirus exposure and HLA in healthy donors. General study points: Presence/absence analyses rested on an assumption that sequencing depth was roughly uniform across donors. In vitro experiments confirmed that a few CMV-associated chains were specific for CMV antigens. Among the sequence variants, a highly shared cluster was likely an artifact of sequencing. V- and J-gene trimming of TCR beta was linked (in a later analysis) to a missense DCLRE1C variant.

V usage is TRBV5-8 and J usage is TRBJ1-5, with 8 bases that match TRBD1. Sequenced input: PBMCs. The sequence came from a man in his late teens or twenties in good health and CMV-seronegative. The CDR3 sequence: CASAAGTGYNQPQHF. The CDR3 DNA is TGTGCCAGTGCTGCCGGGACAGGCTACAATCAGCCCCAGCATTTT.